The rows below give T cell receptor beta chains drawn from one sample of a study of control samples from healthy donors and cancer patients. Assay: immunoSEQ multiplex PCR; the TCRdb copy retains only in-frame clones and omits some. The repertoire consists of approximately 85,000 clones, with around 90% occurring once and the leading ten covering 7.5% to 9%. Sequencing was done on a sample of blood. The source is a woman aged 55-69 years in good health. The CDR3 runs from the conserved cysteine through the conserved F or W. The D gene is left open where the match is weak. Not every row has a clone size; where given, it reads once, few, many or a size class.

NA | TRBJ2-3 | TRBD2 | TRBV6-2/TRBV6-3 | CASSGPSGVTDTQYF | TGTGCCAGCAGCGGACCTAGCGGGGTCACAGATACGCAGTATTTT
NA | TRBJ2-7 | TRBD2 | TRBV6-5 | CASSYASGGAYEQYF | TGTGCCAGCAGTTACGCTAGCGGGGGGGCCTACGAGCAGTACTTC
NA | TRBJ2-7 | NA | TRBV14 | CASSRTGTGTYEQYF | TGTGCCAGCAGCCGAACCGGGACGGGTACCTACGAGCAGTACTTC
once | TRBJ1-4 | NA | TRBV5-1 | CASSLRGRGEKLFF | TGCGCCAGCAGCCTCAGGGGACGGGGTGAAAAACTGTTTTTT
NA | TRBJ2-5 | NA | TRBV5-1 | CASRTGQNQETQYF | TGCGCCAGCAGGACGGGGCAGAACCAAGAGACCCAGTACTTC
NA | TRBJ2-4 | NA | TRBV25-1 | CASSENYIQYF | TGTGCCAGCAGTGAAAACTACATTCAGTACTTC
NA | TRBJ1-1 | NA | TRBV7-2 | CASSTRQVGEAFF | TGTGCCAGCAGCACCCGACAGGTGGGCGAAGCTTTCTTT
NA | TRBJ1-6 | NA | TRBV5-6 | CASSLAQEWPNNSPLHF | TGTGCCAGCAGCTTGGCCCAGGAATGGCCCAATAATTCACCCCTCCACTTT
once | TRBJ1-6 | TRBD1 | TRBV6-4 | CASSRATGRQNSPLHF | TGTGCCAGCAGTCGCGCGACAGGGCGTCAGAATTCACCCCTCCACTTT
NA | TRBJ2-7 | NA | TRBV10-2 | CASSDLPTYEQYF | TGCGCCAGCAGTGATCTGCCTACCTACGAGCAGTACTTC
NA | TRBJ1-2 | NA | TRBV3-1/TRBV3-2 | CASSQRGEGLLSGYTF | TGTGCCAGCAGCCAGAGGGGGGAGGGTCTCCTCTCTGGCTACACCTTC
NA | TRBJ1-5 | NA | TRBV28 | CASSTVPNQPQHF | TGTGCCAGCAGCACAGTCCCCAATCAGCCCCAGCATTTT
NA | TRBJ2-2 | NA | TRBV7-3 | CASSPGLNTGELFF | TGTGCCAGCAGCCCGGGATTAAACACCGGGGAGCTGTTTTTT
NA | TRBJ1-6 | NA | TRBV30 | CAWSRRAGWRTPLHF | TGTGCCTGGAGTCGGCGGGCTGGCTGGCGGACACCCCTCCACTTT
NA | TRBJ1-2 | NA | TRBV11-3 | CASSVRGTNYGYTF | TGTGCCAGCAGCGTCAGGGGTACTAACTATGGCTACACCTTC
NA | TRBJ2-5 | TRBD1 | TRBV28 | CASSRDRGETQYF | TGTGCCAGCAGCCGTGACAGGGGAGAGACCCAGTACTTC
NA | TRBJ2-7 | NA | TRBV2 | CASRRGYEQYF | TGTGCCAGCCGACGAGGTTACGAGCAGTACTTC
NA | TRBJ1-1 | TRBD1 | TRBV19 | CASSNRGGYTEAFF | TGTGCCAGTAGTAACAGGGGCGGTTACACTGAAGCTTTCTTT
NA | TRBJ1-4 | NA | TRBV25-1 | CASSFISGSREKLFF | TGTGCCAGCAGTTTTATATCCGGGTCGAGGGAAAAACTGTTTTTT
NA | TRBJ1-2 | NA | TRBV12-3/TRBV12-4 | CASSPDRTYGYTF | TGTGCCAGCAGTCCCGACAGGACCTATGGCTACACCTTC
NA | TRBJ1-5 | NA | TRBV7-9 | CASSSRGGPQHF | TGTGCCAGCAGCTCTCGAGGGGGGCCCCAGCATTTT
NA | TRBJ1-1 | TRBD1 | TRBV10-3 | CASTQGWDTEAFF | TGTGCCAGCACACAGGGGTGGGACACTGAAGCTTTCTTT
NA | TRBJ2-2 | TRBD1 | TRBV9 | CASSVVWQGATGELFF | TGTGCCAGCAGCGTAGTCTGGCAGGGGGCCACCGGGGAGCTGTTTTTT
NA | TRBJ1-5 | TRBD1 | TRBV6-5 | CAIQDWTGYQPQHF | TGTGCCATTCAAGATTGGACAGGGTACCAGCCCCAGCATTTT
NA | TRBJ2-2 | NA | TRBV7-2 | CASSLGVRNTGELFF | TGTGCCAGCAGCTTAGGAGTAAGGAACACCGGGGAGCTGTTTTTT
NA | TRBJ1-3 | NA | TRBV5-5 | CASSHAGNTIYF | TGTGCCAGCAGCCATGCAGGAAACACCATATATTTT
NA | TRBJ2-3 | NA | TRBV5-1 | CASRNTDTQYF | TGCGCCAGCAGGAACACAGATACGCAGTATTTT
NA | TRBJ1-1 | NA | TRBV6-5 | CASSSRQDTEAFF | TGTGCCAGCAGTTCGAGACAGGACACTGAAGCTTTCTTT
NA | TRBJ2-3 | NA | TRBV9 | CASSVAPHTDTQYF | TGTGCCAGCAGCGTAGCTCCCCACACAGATACGCAGTATTTT
NA | TRBJ1-6 | NA | TRBV7-2 | CASSSQGGDSPLHF | TGTGCCAGCAGCTCCCAAGGTGGGGATTCACCCCTCCACTTT
NA | TRBJ1-1 | NA | TRBV6-5 | CASQPGYEAFF | TGTGCCAGCCAACCGGGGTACGAAGCTTTCTTT
NA | TRBJ1-2 | NA | TRBV9 | CASSPRMGYGYTF | TGTGCCAGCAGCCCACGAATGGGCTATGGCTACACCTTC
NA | TRBJ2-2 | TRBD1 | TRBV5-4 | CASRDRIGQGETGELFF | TGTGCCAGCAGGGACCGAATCGGACAGGGGGAGACCGGGGAGCTGTTTTTT
once | TRBJ1-5 | NA | TRBV19 | CASSTWDGFNQPQHF | TGTGCCAGTAGTACCTGGGACGGATTTAATCAGCCCCAGCATTTT
NA | TRBJ2-6 | NA | TRBV6-5 | CASSADPSGANVLTF | TGTGCCAGCAGCGCAGATCCCTCTGGGGCCAACGTCCTGACTTTC
few | TRBJ2-7 | NA | TRBV7-6 | CASSSGPNYEQYF | TGTGCCAGCAGCTCGGGACCGAATTACGAGCAGTACTTC
once | TRBJ2-4 | TRBD2 | TRBV27 | CASSTRTRVRRAKNIQYF | TGTGCCAGCAGCACACGGACTAGGGTCCGGAGAGCCAAAAACATTCAGTACTTC
NA | TRBJ1-5 | NA | TRBV6-4 | CAARKRAGAESNQPQHF | TGTGCCGCACGAAAGCGGGCAGGGGCGGAAAGCAATCAGCCCCAGCATTTT
NA | TRBJ2-3 | NA | TRBV2 | CASSRQRGTDTQYF | TGTGCCAGCAGTAGGCAGAGAGGCACAGATACGCAGTATTTT
NA | TRBJ1-1 | NA | TRBV7-2 | CASSLLPHPNTEAFF | TGTGCCAGCAGCCTACTTCCTCATCCGAACACTGAAGCTTTCTTT
NA | TRBJ2-1 | TRBD1 | TRBV5-5 | CASSFEGGLYNEQFF | TGTGCCAGCAGCTTTGAAGGGGGCCTCTACAATGAGCAGTTCTTC
NA | TRBJ2-1 | NA | TRBV9 | CASSPRDRSYNEQFF | TGTGCCAGCAGCCCGCGGGACAGATCCTACAATGAGCAGTTCTTC
NA | TRBJ2-1 | TRBD2 | TRBV24-1 | CATSDAGTSNYNEQFF | TGTGCCACCAGTGACGCCGGGACTAGCAACTACAATGAGCAGTTCTTC
NA | TRBJ2-3 | TRBD2 | TRBV10-3 | CAISGTSGRSSTDTQYF | TGTGCCATCAGTGGGACTAGCGGGAGGTCGTCCACAGATACGCAGTATTTT
NA | TRBJ1-4 | TRBD1 | TRBV5-1 | CASSLATGQGEKLFF | TGCGCCAGCAGCTTGGCCACGGGACAGGGTGAAAAACTGTTTTTT
NA | TRBJ1-3 | NA | TRBV3-1/TRBV3-2 | CASSQLRGSGNTIYF | TGTGCCAGCAGCCAATTAAGGGGGAGTGGAAACACCATATATTTT
NA | TRBJ2-2 | NA | TRBV2 | CASSGTAANTGELFF | TGTGCCAGCAGTGGGACTGCCGCGAACACCGGGGAGCTGTTTTTT
few | TRBJ2-6 | NA | TRBV3-1/TRBV3-2 | CASSQRDGANVLTF | TGTGCCAGCAGCCAGAGGGATGGGGCCAACGTCCTGACTTTC
NA | TRBJ2-1 | TRBD2 | TRBV24-1 | CATSEGGGTAEQFF | TGTGCCACCAGTGAAGGCGGGGGGACGGCTGAGCAGTTCTTC
NA | TRBJ2-3 | TRBD2 | TRBV7-9 | CASSLPGLVTDTQYF | TGTGCCAGCAGCTTACCGGGACTAGTAACAGATACGCAGTATTTT
NA | TRBJ2-7 | TRBD2 | TRBV11-2 | CASSLGLAGVYEQYF | TGTGCCAGCAGCTTAGGACTAGCGGGAGTTTACGAGCAGTACTTC
NA | TRBJ1-1 | NA | TRBV30 | CAWSQQRKTEAFF | TGTGCCTGGAGCCAACAGAGGAAGACTGAAGCTTTCTTT
NA | TRBJ2-3 | TRBD2 | TRBV7-9 | CASSAGTSAGDTQYF | TGTGCCAGCAGCGCCGGGACTAGCGCTGGAGATACGCAGTATTTT
NA | TRBJ2-4 | NA | TRBV5-1 | CASSLASGRSNIQYF | TGCGCCAGCAGCTTGGCGTCGGGGCGGTCAAACATTCAGTACTTC
few | TRBJ1-5 | TRBD1 | TRBV18 | CASSLKTGDSNQPQHF | TGTGCCAGCTCACTAAAGACAGGGGATAGCAATCAGCCCCAGCATTTT
NA | TRBJ1-1 | NA | TRBV9 | CASSPEGTEAFF | TGTGCCAGCAGCCCCGAGGGCACTGAAGCTTTCTTT
NA | TRBJ1-4 | NA | TRBV18 | CASSSGATNEKLFF | TGTGCCAGCTCATCCGGTGCAACTAATGAAAAACTGTTTTTT
NA | TRBJ1-6 | TRBD1 | TRBV27 | CASSSRGQGNNSPLHF | TGTGCCAGCAGTTCACGCGGACAGGGTAATAATTCACCCCTCCACTTT
NA | TRBJ1-4 | TRBD1 | TRBV6-5 | CASRRGTATNEKLFF | TGTGCCAGCCGCCGGGGGACAGCAACTAATGAAAAACTGTTTTTT
once | TRBJ1-2 | NA | TRBV5-6 | CASRSGYPNYGYTF | TGTGCCAGCAGGTCGGGTTACCCTAACTATGGCTACACCTTC